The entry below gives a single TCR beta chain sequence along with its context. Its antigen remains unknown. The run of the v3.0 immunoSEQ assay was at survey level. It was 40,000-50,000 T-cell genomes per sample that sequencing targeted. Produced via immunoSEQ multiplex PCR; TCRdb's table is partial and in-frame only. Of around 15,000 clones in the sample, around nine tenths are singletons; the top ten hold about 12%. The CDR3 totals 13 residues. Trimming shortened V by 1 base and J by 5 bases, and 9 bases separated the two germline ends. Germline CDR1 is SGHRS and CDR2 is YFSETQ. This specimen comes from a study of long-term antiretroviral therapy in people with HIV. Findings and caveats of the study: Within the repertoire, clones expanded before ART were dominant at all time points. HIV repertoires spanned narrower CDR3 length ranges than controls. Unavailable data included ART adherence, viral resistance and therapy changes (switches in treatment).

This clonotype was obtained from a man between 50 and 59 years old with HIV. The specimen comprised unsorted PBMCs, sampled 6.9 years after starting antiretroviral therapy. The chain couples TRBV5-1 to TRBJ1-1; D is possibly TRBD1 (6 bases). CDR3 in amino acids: CASSLQGGTEAFF. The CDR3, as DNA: TGCGCCAGCAGCTTGCAAGGGGGAACTGAAGCTTTCTTT.